What follows are 9 T cell receptor beta chains derived from one specimen sequenced in a study of neurological immune-mediated disorders. TCRdb redid the calling of the 5' RACE reads with MiXCR, one entry per CDR3 protein. The table lists 54,000 or so distinct CDR3 sequences, 3.8% of them singletons. The sequenced sample was PBMCs. Every receptor here comes from a man in his 60s with multiple sclerosis.

In this sample, this clonotype turned up many times. The chain is built from TRBV27 and TRBJ1-5, with D possibly TRBD1 on 5 matching bases. The CDR3 extends over 13 amino acids. Germline values: CDR1 MNHEY, CDR2 SMNVEV (reference sequence). CDR3 protein: CAAGQQSNQPQHF. CDR3 in DNA: TGTGCAGCAGGACAACAGAGTAATCAGCCCCAGCATTTT.

There are many counts of this clonotype. The rearrangement uses TRBV5-1 and TRBJ1-5; D is unresolved. Deletions cut 0 bases from V and 0 bases from J, with 4 bases between. Germline V CDR1 and CDR2: SGHRS, YFSETQ. The length of the CDR3 is 14 residues. CDR3 residues: CASSLGSSNQPQHF. CDR3 nucleotide sequence: TGCGCCAGCAGCTTGGGCAGTAGCAATCAGCCCCAGCATTTT.

This clonotype was recorded many times. The CDR3 protein is CASTQPGQRPNTEAFF. CDR3 DNA: TGTGCCAGCACCCAGCCCGGACAGAGGCCGAACACTGAAGCTTTCTTT. The V call is TRBV6-6, the J call TRBJ1-1; D might be TRBD1 (6 bases). This CDR3 comprises 16 residues. The V gene's germline CDR1 is MNHNY and CDR2 SVGAGI (reference sequence). Trimming removed 7 bases at V and 1 base at J, with 19 bases between.

At least ten counts were recorded for this clonotype. This chain's CDR3 is CSARDLLRDNSYNEQFF. CDR3 sequence (DNA): TGCAGTGCTAGAGATCTCCTCCGGGACAACTCCTACAATGAGCAGTTCTTC. V and J are TRBV20-1 and TRBJ2-1; perhaps TRBD1 as D (6 bases). The V gene's germline CDR1 is DFQATT and CDR2 SNEGSKA (reference sequence). This CDR3 region has 17 residues. Trimming removed 0 bases at V and 0 bases at J, with 15 bases between.

This clonotype was recorded at least ten times. The rearrangement joins TRBV5-1 to TRBJ1-2; TRBD1 matches 9 bases. This CDR3 has 14 amino acids. The germline CDR1 and CDR2 sequences are SGHRS and YFSETQ. J lost 13 bases, V lost 0 bases, and 10 bases had no gene match. CDR3: CASSLGTGVLKTTF. As DNA, the CDR3 is TGCGCCAGCAGCTTGGGGACAGGGGTGTTGAAGACCACCTTC.

This clonotype was detected ten times or more. The chain carries TRBV18 and TRBJ2-5; perhaps TRBD1 as D (5 bases). The CDR3 totals 14 residues. Trimming removed 0 bases at V and 3 bases at J, with 8 bases between. The V gene's germline CDR1 is KGHSH and CDR2 LQKENI. The CDR3 bases are TGTGCCAGCTCACCACCGGTAGGGGAAGAGACCCAGTACTTC. Residues: CASSPPVGEETQYF.

CDR3 amino acids: CASRLDPSGNTIYF. In nucleotides, the CDR3 is TGCGCCAGCCGCCTAGACCCCTCTGGAAACACCATATATTTT. The chain couples TRBV5-1 to TRBJ1-3, with D hard to call. This CDR3 comprises 14 residues. Germline values: CDR1 SGHRS, CDR2 YFSETQ. The V and J ends lost 7 bases and 0 bases respectively, with 11 bases between them.

Many counts were recorded for this clonotype. J is TRBJ1-5 and V is TRBV7-2; possible D gene TRBD1, 5 bases. The CDR3 loop spans 13 amino acids. Germline V gene lookup returns CDR1 SGHTA and CDR2 FQGNSA. Between the trimmed V and J ends, which lost 2 bases and 7 bases, there was a span of 9 bases. CDR3 sequence reads: CASSLTGTQPQHF. CDR3 nucleotides: TGTGCCAGCAGCTTAACAGGAACCCAGCCCCAGCATTTT.

This clonotype was seen repeatedly, ten times or more. The rearrangement links TRBV5-1 to TRBJ1-5, with a weak D call TRBD1 (6 bases). Germline V CDR1 and CDR2: SGHRS, YFSETQ. Between the trimmed V and J ends, which lost 4 bases and 3 bases, there was a span of 11 bases. This CDR3 spans 14 amino acids. The CDR3 DNA sequence: TGCGCCAGCAGCACAGGACAGTCCAATCAGCCCCAGCATTTT. It encodes CASSTGQSNQPQHF.